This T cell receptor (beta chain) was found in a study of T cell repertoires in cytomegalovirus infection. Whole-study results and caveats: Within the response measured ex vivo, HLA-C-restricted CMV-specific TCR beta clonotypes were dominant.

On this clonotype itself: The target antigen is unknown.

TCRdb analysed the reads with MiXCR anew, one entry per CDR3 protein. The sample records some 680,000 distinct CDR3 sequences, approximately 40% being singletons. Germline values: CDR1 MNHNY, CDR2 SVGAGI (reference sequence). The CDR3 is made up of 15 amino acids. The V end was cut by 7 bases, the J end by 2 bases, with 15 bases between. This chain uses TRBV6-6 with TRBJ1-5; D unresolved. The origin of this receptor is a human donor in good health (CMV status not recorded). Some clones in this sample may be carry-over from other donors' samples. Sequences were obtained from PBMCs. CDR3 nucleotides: TGTGCCAGCATTAAAAGCGGGCCTGGCAATCAGCCCCAGCATTTT. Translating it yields CASIKSGPGNQPQHF.